The source of this T cell receptor beta chain is a study of shared clonotypes between healthy human individuals. The study enrolled healthy HIV-negative adults without recent acute infections or vaccinations as donors. All donors were Caucasian adults living in Nashville, Tennessee. In the CD4+ fraction, cells were divided into CD45RA+ naive and CD45RA-negative memory subsets. Germline lookup yields CDR1 MNHEY and CDR2 SVGAGI. V shed 0 bases and J 7 bases; nucleotides not matched to a gene: 2. CDR3 length: 14 residues. Original analysis: ImmunoSEQ supplied junction-only sequences lacking quality scores, so filtering was different. Profiling relied on immunoSEQ multiplex PCR, and the TCRdb table lists in-frame clones only, not all of them. The DNA was the basis for D and trimming; V, J and clone size are from that table. The sample consists of 2.3 million or so clones, over 90% of them appearing once.

V is TRBV6-5 and J is TRBJ2-5; 10 bases map to TRBD1. The sample comprised naive CD4+ T cells from PBMCs. Documented subset: CD45RA+ positively selected. The receptor's source is a man aged 18 to 30 in good health. Some clones in this sample may be carry-over from other donors' samples. DNA of the CDR3: TGTGCCAGCAGTTACTCGGGACAGGGGATGACCCAGTACTTC. Its protein product is CASSYSGQGMTQYF.